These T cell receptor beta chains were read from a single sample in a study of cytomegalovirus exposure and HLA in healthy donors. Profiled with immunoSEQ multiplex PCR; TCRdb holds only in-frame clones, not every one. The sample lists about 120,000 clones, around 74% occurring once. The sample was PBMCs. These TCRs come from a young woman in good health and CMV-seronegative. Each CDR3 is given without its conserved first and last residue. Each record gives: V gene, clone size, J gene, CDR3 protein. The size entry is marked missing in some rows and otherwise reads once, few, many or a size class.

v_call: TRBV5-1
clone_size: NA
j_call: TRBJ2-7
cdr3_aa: ASSTRTGGVDEQY

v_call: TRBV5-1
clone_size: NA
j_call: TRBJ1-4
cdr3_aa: ASSTGTGGPNEKLF

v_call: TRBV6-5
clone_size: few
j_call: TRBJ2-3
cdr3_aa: ASSYSGGSGTDTQY

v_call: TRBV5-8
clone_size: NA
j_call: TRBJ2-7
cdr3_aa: ASSWEGRTYEQY

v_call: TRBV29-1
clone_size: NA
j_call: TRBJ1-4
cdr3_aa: SARTGLNEKLF

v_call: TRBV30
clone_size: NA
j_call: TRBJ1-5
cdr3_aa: AWGTGGTRNQPQH

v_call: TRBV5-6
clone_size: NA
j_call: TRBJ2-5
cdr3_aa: ASSLVRERETQY

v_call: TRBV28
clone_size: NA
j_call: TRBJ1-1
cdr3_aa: ASSPSRGTYTEAF

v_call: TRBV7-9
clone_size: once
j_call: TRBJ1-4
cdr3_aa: ASSLAGNEKLF

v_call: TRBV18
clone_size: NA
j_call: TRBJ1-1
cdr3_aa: ASSPRGPTEAF

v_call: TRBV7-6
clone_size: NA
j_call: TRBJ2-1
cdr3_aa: ASSLGTSGEQF

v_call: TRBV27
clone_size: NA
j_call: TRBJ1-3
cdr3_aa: ASSLSIPGGIGNTIY

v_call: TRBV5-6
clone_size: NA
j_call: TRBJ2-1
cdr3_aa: ASSLSRGEQF

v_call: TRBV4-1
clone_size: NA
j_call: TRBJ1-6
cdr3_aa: ASSQGLTGGNSPLH

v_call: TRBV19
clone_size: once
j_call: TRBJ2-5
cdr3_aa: ASSTHEGSGGQETQY

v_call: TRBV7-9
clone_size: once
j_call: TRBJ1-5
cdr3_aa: ASSLASDSSNQPQH

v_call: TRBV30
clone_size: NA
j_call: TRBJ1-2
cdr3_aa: AWSVGRQGRDGYT

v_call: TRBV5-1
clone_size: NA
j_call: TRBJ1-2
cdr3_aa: ASSFPNRGYYGYT

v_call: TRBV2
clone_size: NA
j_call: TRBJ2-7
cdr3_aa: ASKRTGMTYEQY

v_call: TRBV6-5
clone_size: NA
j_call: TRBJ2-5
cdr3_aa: ASRGTKETQY

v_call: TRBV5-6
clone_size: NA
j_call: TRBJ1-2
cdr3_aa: ASSPQRIYGYT

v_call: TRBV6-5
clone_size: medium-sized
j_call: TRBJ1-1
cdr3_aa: ASSFGGLIGTEAF

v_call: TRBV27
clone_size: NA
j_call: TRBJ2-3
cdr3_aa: ASSPSDRAPTDTQY

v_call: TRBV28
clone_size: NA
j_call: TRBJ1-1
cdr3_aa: ASSPTAMNTEAF

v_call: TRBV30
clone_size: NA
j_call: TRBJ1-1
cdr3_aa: AWDRTSEAF

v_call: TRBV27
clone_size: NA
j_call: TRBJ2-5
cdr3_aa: ASSSTGRETQY

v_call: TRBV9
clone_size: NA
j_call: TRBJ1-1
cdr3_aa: ASSVGRGGENTEAF

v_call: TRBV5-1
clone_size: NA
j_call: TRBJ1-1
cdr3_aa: ASSLEGGAGTEAF

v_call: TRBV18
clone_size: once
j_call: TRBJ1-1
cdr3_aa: ASSPGGQMNTEAF

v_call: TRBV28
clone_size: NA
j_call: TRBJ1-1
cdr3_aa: ASSLARVYTEAF

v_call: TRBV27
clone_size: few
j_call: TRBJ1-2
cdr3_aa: ASSLSTVEGDGYT

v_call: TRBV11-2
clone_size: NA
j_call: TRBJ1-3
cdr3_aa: ASSLFEPLAERPY

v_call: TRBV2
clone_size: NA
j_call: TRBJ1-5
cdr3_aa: ASSAQQVQPQH

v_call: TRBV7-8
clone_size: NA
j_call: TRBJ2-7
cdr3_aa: ASSIQQGQGSYEQY

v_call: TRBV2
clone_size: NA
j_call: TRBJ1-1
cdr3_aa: ASSLQGLGAF

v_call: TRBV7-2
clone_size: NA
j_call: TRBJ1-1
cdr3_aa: ASSSDPGTEAF

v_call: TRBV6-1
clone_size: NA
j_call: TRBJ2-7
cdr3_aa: ASSELRTGNYEQY

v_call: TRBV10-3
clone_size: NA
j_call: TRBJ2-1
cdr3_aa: AISENGYNEQF

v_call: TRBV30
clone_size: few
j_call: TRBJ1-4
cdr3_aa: AWSELIQGDEKLF

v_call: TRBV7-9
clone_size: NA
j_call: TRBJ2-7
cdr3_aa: ASSLDGSYEQY

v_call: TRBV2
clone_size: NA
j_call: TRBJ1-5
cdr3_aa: ASRPGDQSNQPQH

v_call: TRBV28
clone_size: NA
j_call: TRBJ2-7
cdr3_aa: ASSLFRASSYEQY

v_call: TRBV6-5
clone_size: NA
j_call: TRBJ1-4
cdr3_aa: ASSYTGGEKLF

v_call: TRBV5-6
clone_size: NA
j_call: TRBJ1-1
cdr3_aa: ASSRTAGGTEAF

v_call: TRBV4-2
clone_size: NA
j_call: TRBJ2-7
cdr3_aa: ASSQDIASPYEQY

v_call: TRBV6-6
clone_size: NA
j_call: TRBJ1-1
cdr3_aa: ASNQQSQAF

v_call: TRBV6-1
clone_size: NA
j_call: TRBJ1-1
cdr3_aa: ASSPQRGGDTEAF

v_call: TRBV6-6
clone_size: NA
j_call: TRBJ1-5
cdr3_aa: ASSYPTGENQPQH

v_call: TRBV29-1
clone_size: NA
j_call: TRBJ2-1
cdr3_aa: SASGVGNEQF

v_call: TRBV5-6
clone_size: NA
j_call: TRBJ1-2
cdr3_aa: ASSPAFRREDYGYT

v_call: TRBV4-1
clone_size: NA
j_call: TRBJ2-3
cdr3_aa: ASSQGGTTSTDTQY